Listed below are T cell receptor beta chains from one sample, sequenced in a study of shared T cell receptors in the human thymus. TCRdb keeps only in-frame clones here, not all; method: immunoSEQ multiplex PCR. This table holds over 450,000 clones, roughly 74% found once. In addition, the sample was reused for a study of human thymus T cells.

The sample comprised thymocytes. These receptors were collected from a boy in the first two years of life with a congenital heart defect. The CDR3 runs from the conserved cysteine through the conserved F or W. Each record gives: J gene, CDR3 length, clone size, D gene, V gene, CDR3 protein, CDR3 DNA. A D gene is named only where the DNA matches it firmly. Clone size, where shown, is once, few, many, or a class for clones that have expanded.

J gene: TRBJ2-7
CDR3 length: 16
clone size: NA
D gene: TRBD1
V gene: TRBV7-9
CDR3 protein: CASSLATGGGSYEQYF
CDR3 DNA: TGTGCCAGCAGCTTAGCGACAGGGGGAGGCTCCTACGAGCAGTACTTC

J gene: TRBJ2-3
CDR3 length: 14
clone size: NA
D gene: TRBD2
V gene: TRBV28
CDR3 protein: CASTLGEGTDTQYF
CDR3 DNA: TGTGCCAGCACCCTGGGGGAGGGAACAGATACGCAGTATTTT

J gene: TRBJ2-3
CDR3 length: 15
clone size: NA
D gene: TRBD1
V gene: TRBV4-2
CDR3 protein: CASSLRGLGTDTQYF
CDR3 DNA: TGTGCCAGCAGCCTAAGGGGGCTCGGCACAGATACGCAGTATTTT

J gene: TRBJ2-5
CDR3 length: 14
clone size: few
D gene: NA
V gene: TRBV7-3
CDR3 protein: CASSPGLIRETQYF
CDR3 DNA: TGTGCCAGCAGCCCCGGACTGATCCGGGAGACCCAGTACTTC

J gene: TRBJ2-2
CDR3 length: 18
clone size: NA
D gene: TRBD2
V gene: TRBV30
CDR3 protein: CAWSVGGLLAANTGELFF
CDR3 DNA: TGTGCCTGGAGTGTTGGGGGACTACTAGCGGCCAACACCGGGGAGCTGTTTTTT

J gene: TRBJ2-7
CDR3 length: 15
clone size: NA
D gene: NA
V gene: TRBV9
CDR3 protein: CASSALSDSAYEQYF
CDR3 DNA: TGTGCCAGCAGCGCCCTTTCTGACAGCGCCTACGAGCAGTACTTC

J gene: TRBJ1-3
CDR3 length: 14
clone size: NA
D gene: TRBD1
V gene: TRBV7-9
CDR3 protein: CASSLDRDGNTIYF
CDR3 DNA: TGTGCCAGCAGTCTTGACAGGGACGGCAACACCATATATTTT

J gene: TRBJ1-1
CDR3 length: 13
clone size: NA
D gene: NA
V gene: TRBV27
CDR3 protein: CASSSTVNTEAFF
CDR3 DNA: TGTGCCAGCAGTTCGACTGTGAACACTGAAGCTTTCTTT

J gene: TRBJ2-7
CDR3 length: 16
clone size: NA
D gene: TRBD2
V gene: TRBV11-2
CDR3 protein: CASSLETSGTAYEQYF
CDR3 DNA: TGTGCCAGCAGCTTAGAGACTAGCGGGACCGCCTACGAGCAGTACTTC

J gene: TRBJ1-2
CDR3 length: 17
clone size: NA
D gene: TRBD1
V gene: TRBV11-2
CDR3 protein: CASSLGPSDRGLEGYTF
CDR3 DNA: TGTGCCAGCAGCTTAGGCCCCTCGGACAGGGGGCTAGAAGGCTACACCTTC

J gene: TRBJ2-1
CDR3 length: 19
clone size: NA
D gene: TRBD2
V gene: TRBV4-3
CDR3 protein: CASSQDRSAGGRSDNEQFF
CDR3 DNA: TGCGCCAGCAGCCAAGATCGGTCTGCGGGCGGGAGGAGCGACAATGAGCAGTTCTTC

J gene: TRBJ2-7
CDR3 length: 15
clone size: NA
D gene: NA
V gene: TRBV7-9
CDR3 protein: CATRDNFGRSYEQYF
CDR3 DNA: TGTGCCACCCGGGACAACTTCGGCAGGTCATACGAGCAGTACTTC

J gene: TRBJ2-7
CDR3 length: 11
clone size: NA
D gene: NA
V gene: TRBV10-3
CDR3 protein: CAISGGAEQYF
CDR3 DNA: TGTGCCATCAGTGGGGGAGCCGAGCAGTACTTC

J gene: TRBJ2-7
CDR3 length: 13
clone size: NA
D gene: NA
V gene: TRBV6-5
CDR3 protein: CASSPARSYEQYF
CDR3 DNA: TGTGCCAGCAGCCCAGCGCGATCCTACGAGCAGTACTTC

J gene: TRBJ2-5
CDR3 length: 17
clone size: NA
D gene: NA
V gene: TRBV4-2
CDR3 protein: CASSQPAPPAYQETQYF
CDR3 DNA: TGTGCCAGCAGCCAACCCGCCCCCCCAGCGTACCAAGAGACCCAGTACTTC

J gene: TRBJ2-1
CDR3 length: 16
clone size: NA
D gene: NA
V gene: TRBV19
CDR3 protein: CASSTQQGPTYNEQFF
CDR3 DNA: TGTGCCAGTAGTACCCAACAGGGTCCCACCTACAATGAGCAGTTCTTC

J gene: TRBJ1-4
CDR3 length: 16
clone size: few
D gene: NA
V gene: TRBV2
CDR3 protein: CASIRGGWEGSEKLFF
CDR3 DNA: TGTGCCAGCATCCGAGGGGGATGGGAGGGGAGTGAAAAACTGTTTTTT

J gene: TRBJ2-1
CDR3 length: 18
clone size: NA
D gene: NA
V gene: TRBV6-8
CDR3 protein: CASSYPKDPRESNNEQFF
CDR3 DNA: TGTGCCAGCAGTTACCCCAAGGACCCGCGGGAATCCAACAATGAGCAGTTCTTC

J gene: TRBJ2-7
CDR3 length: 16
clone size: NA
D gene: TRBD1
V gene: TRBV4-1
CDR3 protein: CASSPPQEPSGGEQYF
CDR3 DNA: TGCGCCAGCAGCCCCCCCCAGGAACCCTCAGGGGGCGAGCAGTACTTC

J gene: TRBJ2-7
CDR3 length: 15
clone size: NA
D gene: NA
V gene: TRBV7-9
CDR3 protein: CASSHRRGTNNEQYF
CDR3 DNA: TGTGCCAGCAGCCACCGTCGCGGAACCAATAATGAGCAGTACTTC

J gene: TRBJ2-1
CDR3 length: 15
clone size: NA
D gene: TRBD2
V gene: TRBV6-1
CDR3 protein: CASSLAGGGWNEQFF
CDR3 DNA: TGTGCCAGCAGTCTAGCGGGAGGGGGTTGGAATGAGCAGTTCTTC

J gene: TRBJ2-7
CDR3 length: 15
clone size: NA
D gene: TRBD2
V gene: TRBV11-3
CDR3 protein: CASSPGLAGLYEQYF
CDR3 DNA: TGTGCCAGCAGCCCAGGACTAGCGGGACTCTACGAGCAGTACTTC

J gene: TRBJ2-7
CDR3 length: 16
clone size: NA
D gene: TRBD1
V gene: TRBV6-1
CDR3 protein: CASSEKGGQGSYEQYF
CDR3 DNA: TGTGCCAGCAGTGAAAAGGGGGGACAGGGATCCTACGAGCAGTACTTC

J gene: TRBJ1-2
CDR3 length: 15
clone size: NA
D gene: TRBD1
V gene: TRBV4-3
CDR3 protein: CASSQEFSGQKGYTF
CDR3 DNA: TGCGCCAGCAGCCAGGAATTCTCGGGACAGAAGGGCTACACCTTC

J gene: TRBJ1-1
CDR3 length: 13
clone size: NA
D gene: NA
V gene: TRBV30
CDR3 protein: CAWDLAWRIEAFF
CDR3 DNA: TGTGCCTGGGACCTAGCTTGGAGGATTGAAGCTTTCTTT

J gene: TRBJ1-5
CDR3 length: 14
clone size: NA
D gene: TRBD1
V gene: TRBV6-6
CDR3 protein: CASTPGQGAQPQHF
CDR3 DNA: TGTGCCAGCACCCCGGGCCAGGGGGCCCAGCCCCAGCATTTT

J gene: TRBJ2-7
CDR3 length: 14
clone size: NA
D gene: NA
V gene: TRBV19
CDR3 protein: CASSRQGGLYEQYF
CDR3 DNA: TGTGCCAGTAGTAGACAGGGAGGACTTTACGAGCAGTACTTC

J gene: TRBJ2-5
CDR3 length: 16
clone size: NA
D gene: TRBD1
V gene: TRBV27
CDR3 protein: CASSSRMTGIKETQYF
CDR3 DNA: TGTGCCAGCAGTTCGCGAATGACAGGGATTAAAGAGACCCAGTACTTC

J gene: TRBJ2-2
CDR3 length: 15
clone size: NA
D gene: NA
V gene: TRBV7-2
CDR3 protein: CASSPPVGRTGELFF
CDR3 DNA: TGTGCCAGCAGCCCTCCCGTGGGGAGAACCGGGGAGCTGTTTTTT

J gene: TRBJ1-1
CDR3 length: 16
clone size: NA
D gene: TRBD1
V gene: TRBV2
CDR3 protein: CASRATGEDANTEAFF
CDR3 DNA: TGTGCCAGCAGAGCGACAGGGGAAGACGCGAACACTGAAGCTTTCTTT

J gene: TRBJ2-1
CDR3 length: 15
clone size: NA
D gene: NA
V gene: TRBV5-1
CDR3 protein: CASSLAKPPYNEQFF
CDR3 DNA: TGCGCCAGCAGCTTGGCCAAGCCCCCCTACAATGAGCAGTTCTTC

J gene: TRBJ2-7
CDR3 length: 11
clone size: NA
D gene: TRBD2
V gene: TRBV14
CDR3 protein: CASSQGTSQYF
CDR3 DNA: TGTGCCAGCAGCCAAGGGACTAGCCAGTACTTC

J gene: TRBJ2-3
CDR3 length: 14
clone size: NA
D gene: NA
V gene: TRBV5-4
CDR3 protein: CASSWGSGADTQYF
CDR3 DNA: TGTGCCAGCAGCTGGGGCTCCGGAGCGGATACGCAGTATTTT

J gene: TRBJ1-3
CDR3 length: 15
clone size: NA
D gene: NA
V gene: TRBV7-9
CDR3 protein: CASSLGGLSGNTIYF
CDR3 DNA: TGTGCCAGCAGCTTAGGCGGGCTCTCTGGAAACACCATATATTTT

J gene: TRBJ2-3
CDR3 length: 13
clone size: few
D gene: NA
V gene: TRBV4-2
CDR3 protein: CASSSQGTDTQYF
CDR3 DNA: TGTGCCAGCAGCTCCCAGGGGACGGATACGCAGTATTTT

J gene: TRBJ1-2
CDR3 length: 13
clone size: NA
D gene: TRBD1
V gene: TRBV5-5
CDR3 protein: CASGGGADYGYTF
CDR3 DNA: TGTGCCAGCGGAGGGGGCGCAGACTATGGCTACACCTTC

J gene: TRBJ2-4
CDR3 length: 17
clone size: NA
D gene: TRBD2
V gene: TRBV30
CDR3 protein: CAWSGPSGSGAKNIQYF
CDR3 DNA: TGTGCCTGGAGCGGGCCTAGCGGGAGTGGGGCCAAAAACATTCAGTACTTC

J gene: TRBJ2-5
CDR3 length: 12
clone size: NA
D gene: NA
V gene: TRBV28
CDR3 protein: CASSSDQETQYF
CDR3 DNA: TGTGCCAGCAGTTCGGACCAAGAGACCCAGTACTTC

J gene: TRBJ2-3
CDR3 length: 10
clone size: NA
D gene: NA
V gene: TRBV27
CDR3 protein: CASRTDTQYF
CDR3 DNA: TGTGCCAGCCGGACAGATACGCAGTATTTT

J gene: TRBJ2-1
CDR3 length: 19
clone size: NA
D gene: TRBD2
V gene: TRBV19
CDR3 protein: CASTFAGTSGSPANNEQFF
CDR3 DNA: TGTGCCAGTACCTTCGCCGGGACTAGCGGCTCCCCTGCCAACAATGAGCAGTTCTTC

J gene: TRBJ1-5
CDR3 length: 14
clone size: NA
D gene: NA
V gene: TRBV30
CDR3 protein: CAWSVRQDNQPQHF
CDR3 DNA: TGTGCCTGGAGTGTACGGCAGGACAATCAGCCCCAGCATTTT

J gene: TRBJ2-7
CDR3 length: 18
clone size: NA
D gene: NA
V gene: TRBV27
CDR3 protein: CASSLSSQDFPILYEQYF
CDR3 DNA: TGTGCCAGCAGTTTATCAAGCCAGGACTTCCCCATTCTCTACGAGCAGTACTTC

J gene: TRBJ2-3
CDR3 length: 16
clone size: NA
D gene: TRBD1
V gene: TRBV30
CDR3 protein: CAWSDGQGAFTDTQYF
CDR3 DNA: TGTGCCTGGAGTGATGGACAGGGGGCCTTCACAGATACGCAGTATTTT

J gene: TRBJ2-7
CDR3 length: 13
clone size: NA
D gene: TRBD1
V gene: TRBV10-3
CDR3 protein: CAIRGPGGYEQYF
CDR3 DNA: TGTGCCATCAGGGGCCCAGGGGGTTACGAGCAGTACTTC

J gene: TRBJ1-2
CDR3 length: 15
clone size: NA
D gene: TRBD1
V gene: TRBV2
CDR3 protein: CASSGPGQDRYGYTF
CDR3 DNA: TGTGCCAGCAGTGGACCGGGACAGGACCGGTATGGCTACACCTTC

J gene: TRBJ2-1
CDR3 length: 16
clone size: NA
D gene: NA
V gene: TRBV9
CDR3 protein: CASSVEWEWAYNEQFF
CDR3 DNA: TGTGCCAGCAGCGTAGAGTGGGAGTGGGCCTACAATGAGCAGTTCTTC

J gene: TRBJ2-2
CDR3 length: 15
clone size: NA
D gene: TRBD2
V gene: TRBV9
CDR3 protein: CASSTRGEEVGELFF
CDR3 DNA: TGTGCCAGCAGCACCCGGGGGGAAGAGGTCGGGGAGCTGTTTTTT

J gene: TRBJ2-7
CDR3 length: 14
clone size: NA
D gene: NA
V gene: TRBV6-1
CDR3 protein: CASSDRLDSYEQYF
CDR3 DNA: TGTGCCAGCAGTGACCGACTAGACTCCTACGAGCAGTACTTC

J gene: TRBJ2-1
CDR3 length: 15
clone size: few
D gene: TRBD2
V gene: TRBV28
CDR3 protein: CASSPGLAGRDEQFF
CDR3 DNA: TGTGCCAGCAGTCCCGGACTAGCTGGTCGTGATGAGCAGTTCTTC

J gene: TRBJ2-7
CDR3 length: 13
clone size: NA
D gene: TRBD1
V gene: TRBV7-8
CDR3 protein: CASSLDRGYEQYF
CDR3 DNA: TGTGCCAGCAGCTTAGACAGGGGCTACGAGCAGTACTTC

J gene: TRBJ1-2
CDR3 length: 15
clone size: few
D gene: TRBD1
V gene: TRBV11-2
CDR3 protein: CASSPNRGGATGYTF
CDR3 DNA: TGTGCCAGCAGCCCGAACAGGGGGGGGGCCACTGGCTACACCTTC

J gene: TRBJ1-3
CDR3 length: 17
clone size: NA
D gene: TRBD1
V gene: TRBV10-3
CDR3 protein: CAISEIRDRGLGNTIYF
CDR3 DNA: TGTGCCATCAGTGAGATCCGGGACAGGGGGCTCGGAAACACCATATATTTT

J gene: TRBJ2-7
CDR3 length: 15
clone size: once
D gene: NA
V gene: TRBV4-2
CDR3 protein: CASSPDRVPRNEQYF
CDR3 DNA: TGTGCCAGCAGCCCCGACCGGGTACCTAGAAACGAGCAGTACTTC

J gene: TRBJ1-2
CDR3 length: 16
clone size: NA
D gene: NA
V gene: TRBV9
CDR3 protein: CASSLTRRQANYGYTF
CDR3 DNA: TGTGCCAGCAGCCTTACTAGACGGCAAGCTAACTATGGCTACACCTTC

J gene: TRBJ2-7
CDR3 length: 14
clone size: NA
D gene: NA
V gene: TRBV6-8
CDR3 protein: CATSSAGNSYEQYF
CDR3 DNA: TGTGCCACCTCCTCGGCAGGGAATTCCTACGAGCAGTACTTC

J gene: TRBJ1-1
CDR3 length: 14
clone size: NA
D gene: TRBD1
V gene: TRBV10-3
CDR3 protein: CAISDRTGVSEAFF
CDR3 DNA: TGTGCCATCAGTGACCGAACAGGGGTCTCTGAAGCTTTCTTT